Listed here are 2 T cell receptor beta chains from one sample, sequenced in a study of T cells in Graves' hyperthyroidism and ophthalmopathy. Regions amplified from RNA transcripts were the TCR beta CDR3 regions. The TCR CDR3 was amplified in a first-round RT-PCR using the HTBI primer set. MiXCR was run by TCRdb on the multiplex PCR reads, yielding one entry per CDR3 protein. This sample has a few hundred thousand distinct CDR3 sequences, with around 46% found just once. Sequencing was carried out using peripheral blood or thyroid tissue (not recorded which). These receptors were taken from a woman under 30 with Graves' hyperthyroidism.

A word on this clonotype: At one end, the junction sequence differs from germline, possibly due to a read error. This chain links TRBV7-4 with TRBJ1-1; 12 positions match TRBD1. CDR3 size: 17 residues. Germline V gives CDR1 SGHVT, CDR2 SQSDAQ. The CDR3 DNA reads TGCGCCAGCAGTCCCGGGACAGGGGGCCCAGTGAACACTGAAGCTTTCTTT. Translation: CASSPGTGGPVNTEAFF.

V gene TRBV19 combines with J gene TRBJ1-5; possibly TRBD1 for D (6 bases). This CDR3 has 13 amino acids. Germline V gene lookup returns CDR1 LNHDA and CDR2 SQIVND (reference sequence). The germline V and J ends were trimmed by 9 bases and 4 bases, with 13 bases remaining between them. CDR3 nucleotide sequence: TGTGCCAGCAGTTTTGGACAGAATCAGCCCCAGCATTTT. Encoded protein: CASSFGQNQPQHF.